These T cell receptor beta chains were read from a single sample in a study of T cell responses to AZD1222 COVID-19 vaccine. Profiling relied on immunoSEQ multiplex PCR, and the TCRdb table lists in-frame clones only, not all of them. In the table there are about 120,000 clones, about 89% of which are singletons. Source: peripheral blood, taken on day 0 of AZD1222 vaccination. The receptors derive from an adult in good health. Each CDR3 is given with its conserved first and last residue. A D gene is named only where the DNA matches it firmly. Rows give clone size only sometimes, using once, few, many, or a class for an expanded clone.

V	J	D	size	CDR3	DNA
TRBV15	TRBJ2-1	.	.	CATSRDPLIAAIYNEQFF	TGTGCCACCAGCAGAGATCCATTAATAGCGGCGATCTACAATGAGCAGTTCTTC
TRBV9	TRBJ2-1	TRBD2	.	CASTRTSGSFGTYNEQFF	TGTGCCAGCACCCGGACTAGCGGGAGCTTCGGTACCTACAATGAGCAGTTCTTC
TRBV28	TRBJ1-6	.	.	CASSRRPDGEAPLHF	TGTGCCAGCAGTCGCCGCCCTGACGGAGAAGCACCCCTCCACTTT
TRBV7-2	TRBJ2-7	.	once	CASSLAGSGPVYEQYF	TGTGCCAGCAGCTTAGCGGGATCGGGACCGGTCTACGAGCAGTACTTC
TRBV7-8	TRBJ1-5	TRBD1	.	CASSPRTGGYSNQPQHF	TGTGCCAGCAGCCCGAGGACAGGGGGTTATAGCAATCAGCCCCAGCATTTT
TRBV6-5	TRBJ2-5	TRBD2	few	CATTSGETQYF	TGTGCCACCACTAGCGGGGAGACCCAGTACTTC
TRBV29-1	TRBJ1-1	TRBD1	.	CSVVPGQTNTEAFF	TGCAGCGTTGTCCCGGGACAGACCAACACTGAAGCTTTCTTT
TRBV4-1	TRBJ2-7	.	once	CASSQVAGPLYEQYF	TGCGCCAGCAGCCAAGTCGCGGGACCTCTCTACGAGCAGTACTTC
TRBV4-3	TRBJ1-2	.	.	CASSQVLDGTGYTF	TGCGCCAGCAGCCAAGTCCTAGACGGAACAGGCTACACCTTC
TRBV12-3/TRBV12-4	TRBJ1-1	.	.	CASREQGTEAFF	TGTGCCAGCAGGGAGCAGGGGACTGAAGCTTTCTTT
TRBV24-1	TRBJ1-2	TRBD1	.	CATSDPGQGDGYTF	TGTGCCACCAGTGATCCCGGACAGGGGGACGGCTACACCTTC
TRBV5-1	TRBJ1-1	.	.	CASSLETLRAFGEAFF	TGCGCCAGCAGCTTGGAAACCTTAAGGGCGTTTGGCGAAGCTTTCTTT
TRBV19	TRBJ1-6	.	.	CASSIDHGDSPLHF	TGTGCCAGTAGTATAGACCACGGGGATTCACCCCTCCACTTT
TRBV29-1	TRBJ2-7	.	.	CSVEGTAQHSYEQYF	TGCAGCGTTGAAGGGACAGCCCAACACTCCTACGAGCAGTACTTC
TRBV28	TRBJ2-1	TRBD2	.	CASSPTRTSFPDEQFF	TGTGCCAGCAGTCCCACCCGGACTAGCTTCCCTGATGAGCAGTTCTTC